This TCR beta chain was sequenced for a study of regulatory T cells in long-lasting Graves disease. Time point meaning: newly diagnosed GD, antithyroid drugs for less than 3 months. The authors made the TCR library using RNA they extracted from PBMCs. This clonotype came up many times. V was shortened by 7 bases and J by 3 bases, with 18 bases between the two germline ends. CDR3 length equals 15 residues. CDR1 is SNHLY and CDR2 is FYNNEI in the germline V gene. Arm-PCR of CDR3 regions and iRepertoire HTBI primers were the basis on which TCR beta libraries were built. TCRdb reprocessed the multiplex PCR reads via MiXCR and lists one record per CDR3 protein. The data contain fewer than 550,000 distinct CDR3 sequences, 15% to 20% of them singletons. The sample was also linked to a second study, of T cells in Graves' hyperthyroidism and ophthalmopathy.

The sample was peripheral blood mononuclear cells (PBMCs), taken at new diagnosis, from a patient treated with antithyroid drugs. The source is a woman aged 35-60 years with Graves disease. J is TRBJ1-1 and V is TRBV2, with a tentative D call TRBD1 (5 bases). The CDR3 DNA sequence: TGTGCCAGCAAAAGAATAAGTCAGGGCCACACTGAAGCTTTCTTT. As protein: CASKRISQGHTEAFF.